This record looks at one T cell receptor (beta chain) sequence and its context. Under the authors' procedure: Reference gene primer amplification yielded estimated nucleated cell counts. The table came from immunoSEQ multiplex PCR; TCRdb's copy has only in-frame clones and leaves some out. That table is the source of V, J and clone size, and D and trimming were worked out from the DNA. The sample includes some 36,000 clones, 90% seen only once; the top ten take 30% to 45%. This record comes from a study of blood T cell repertoires in COVID-19. Study at large: Some COVID-19 samples were acute and others convalescent; all came from the United States, Italy and Spain.

V dropped 1 base and J dropped 3; count of bases not matched to a gene: 5. CDR3 length: 15 amino acids. The germline gives CDR1 SGDLS, CDR2 YYNGEE. Source material: peripheral blood. V gene TRBV9 combines with J gene TRBJ2-7; 9 bases are shared with TRBD2. The source is a man between 60 and 75 years old with active or convalescent COVID-19. The CDR3 coding sequence is TGTGCCAGCAGCGTACGAGTAGCGGGGGACTACGAGCAGTACTTC. Its translation is CASSVRVAGDYEQYF.